The next 29 T cell receptor beta chains were all read from a single sample in a study of low-dose radiotherapy and immunotherapy resistance in tumors. TRAV- and TRBV-specific primers primed first-strand cDNA, covering alpha and beta chains. A constant-region primer paired with the V-primer adapter amplified TCRs over 20 PCR cycles. Each CDR3 protein gets one entry after TCRdb re-called the reads with MiXCR. The sample lists about 39,000 distinct CDR3 sequences, less than 25% occurring once. Time point noted: after trial treatment. Treatment here: LDRT plus nivolumab, ipilimumab, low-dose cyclophosphamide and aspirin (RACIN trial). The source was PBMCs, collected after low-dose radiotherapy plus immunotherapy. The origin of the receptors is a female donor with ovarian cancer.

This clonotype was picked up many times. The V and J genes are TRBV11-2 and TRBJ1-2; 11 nucleotides line up with TRBD1. CDR1 and CDR2 from the germline V gene are SGHAT and FQNNGV. The CDR3 sequence is 16 residues long. Trimming took 0 bases from V and 8 from J; bases not matched to a gene: 8. In nucleotides, the CDR3 is TGTGCCAGCAGCTTAGATCTGAAGGGACAGGGGGAAGGCTACACCTTC. The encoded protein is CASSLDLKGQGEGYTF. Drawing the rest from reference TRBV11-2 and TRBJ1-2, the complete variable domain is EAGVAQSPRYKIIEKRQSVAFWCNPISGHATLYWYQQILGQGPKLLIQFQNNGVVDDSQLPKDRFSAERLKGVDSTLKIQPAKLEDSAVYLCASSLDLKGQGEGYTFGSGTRLTVV.

This chain connects TRBV12-3 or TRBV12-4 to TRBJ1-1; no definite D call. CDR3 length equals 13 residues. Between the trimmed V and J ends, which lost 4 bases and 3 bases, there was a span of 9 bases. Here the CDR3 reads CASSSGLYTEAFF. In DNA, the CDR3 is TGTGCCAGCAGTTCAGGTCTTTACACTGAAGCTTTCTTT.

This clonotype was seen only a few times. This chain links TRBV29-1 with TRBJ2-6, with TRBD1 matching 7 bases. Losses at the gene ends were 6 bases for V and 0 bases for J; bases not matched to a gene: 5. CDR1 and CDR2 from the germline V gene are SQVTM and ANQGSEA. CDR3 size: 15 residues. This CDR3 reads CSVGTDTSGANVLTF. CDR3 in DNA: TGCAGCGTAGGGACAGATACCTCTGGGGCCAACGTCCTGACTTTC. The whole variable domain, filled in from reference TRBV29-1 and TRBJ2-6, reads SAVISQKPSRDICQRGTSLTIQCQVDSQVTMMFWYRQQPGQSLTLIATANQGSEATYESGFVIDKFPISRPNLTFSTLTVSNMSPEDSSIYLCSVGTDTSGANVLTFGAGSRLTVL.

The V call is TRBV10-3, the J call TRBJ2-5; 7 nucleotides align to TRBD1. With 0 bases clipped from V and 4 bases from J, the junction kept 2 bases outside the gene matches. The CDR3 runs to 14 residues. CDR1 and CDR2 from the germline V gene are ENHRY and SYGVKD. The CDR3 sequence: CAISESRTGETQYF. The CDR3 coding sequence is TGTGCCATCAGTGAGTCTAGGACAGGAGAGACCCAGTACTTC.

This clonotype was picked up many times. The V gene is TRBV12-3 or TRBV12-4, the J gene TRBJ2-7; D remains ambiguous. The CDR3 is 14 amino acids. V lost 1 base, J lost 3 bases, and 10 bases lay in between. The CDR3 here is CASSLETAYYEQYF. The CDR3 DNA is TGTGCCAGCAGTTTAGAGACGGCCTACTACGAGCAGTACTTC.

This clonotype was counted many times. The rearrangement joins TRBV25-1 to TRBJ2-3; the D is unclear. The germline gives CDR1 MGHDK, CDR2 SYGVNS. Trimming pared 6 bases from V and 2 bases from J, leaving 12 bases between. The CDR3 is 14 amino acids. The CDR3 nucleotides are TGTGCCAGCAGCCGAAGGCGGACCACAGATACGCAGTATTTT. Translation gives CASSRRRTTDTQYF.

There are many counts of this clonotype. The chain uses TRBV29-1 and TRBJ2-1; D call uncertain. Per germline, CDR1 SQVTM and CDR2 ANQGSEA. V lost 7 bases to trimming and J lost 6 bases, with 10 bases between them. This CDR3 contains 11 residues. The CDR3 region has the DNA TGCAGCGCTAACCGGGCCAATGAGCAGTTCTTC. This translates into CSANRANEQFF.

At least ten counts were recorded for this clonotype. The chain employs TRBV19 and TRBJ2-1, with TRBD2 matching over 10 bases. Germline V gene data show CDR1 as LNHDA and CDR2 as SQIVND (reference sequence). Trimming cost V 1 base and J 4 bases; bases outside gene matches: 7. The CDR3 loop spans 17 amino acids. CDR3: CASSIGVAGGPYNEQFF. The CDR3 DNA reads as TGTGCCAGTAGTATAGGCGTAGCGGGAGGACCTTACAATGAGCAGTTCTTC. Together with reference TRBV19 and TRBJ2-1, the CDR3 gives the full variable domain: DGGITQSPKYLFRKEGQNVTLSCEQNLNHDAMYWYRQDPGQGLRLIYYSQIVNDFQKGDIAEGYSVSREKKESFPLTVTSAQKNPTAFYLCASSIGVAGGPYNEQFFGPGTRLTVL.

This clonotype was observed many times. The rearrangement uses TRBV29-1 and TRBJ1-1; D may be TRBD1 (6 bases). V dropped 7 bases and J dropped 2 bases, with 20 bases sitting between them. This CDR3 contains 15 residues. Germline CDR1 is SQVTM and CDR2 is ANQGSEA. CDR3 sequence: CSGLIKGGTNTEAFF. DNA for the CDR3: TGCAGCGGCTTGATAAAGGGGGGAACCAACACTGAAGCTTTCTTT.

To note about this clonotype: This likely traces to a read error, being one base from a far larger clone. The chain links TRBV29-1 to TRBJ2-1; 9 nucleotides match TRBD1. The J call may be wrong; the DNA end is better matched by TRBJ2-5. Germline V lookup: CDR1 SQVTM, CDR2 ANQGSEA. The CDR3 runs 13 residues. The CDR3 nucleotides read TGCAGGGTAGAACCGGGACAGGGAGAGACCCAGTACTTC. It is translated as CRVEPGQGETQYF.

This clonotype came up many times. V gene TRBV27 combines with J gene TRBJ2-6, with D hard to call. The germline V gene has CDR1 MNHEY and CDR2 SMNVEV (reference sequence). The CDR3 covers 15 residues. V was clipped by 1 base and J by 2 bases, with 6 bases between them. CDR3 bases: TGTGCCAGCAGTTTATTCCGTACTGGGGCCAACGTCCTGACTTTC. It translates to CASSLFRTGANVLTF.

This clonotype has at least ten counts. Sequence at one end of the junction differs from germline and may be a read error. This chain uses TRBV5-1 with TRBJ2-1; D is unclear. This CDR3 has 16 amino acids. Germline V CDR1 and CDR2: SGHRS, YFSETQ. CDR3 loop: CASRLDHRSIYNEQFF. The CDR3 region has the DNA TGCGCCAGCAGGTTGGATCATCGGAGCATATACAATGAGCAGTTCTTC.

This clonotype was seen repeatedly, ten times or more. The chain is built from TRBV3-1 and TRBJ2-2; D ambiguous. Germline-derived CDR1 and CDR2 are LGHDT and YNNKEL (reference sequence). This CDR3 is built from 14 residues. V was pared by 7 bases and J by 5 bases, with 14 bases between. This chain's CDR3 is CASNPGRRTGELFF. The DNA of the CDR3 is TGTGCCAGCAACCCGGGCAGGCGGACCGGGGAGCTGTTTTTT.

This clonotype showed up many times. This sequence joins TRBV5-1 and TRBJ2-3; possibly TRBD1 for D (7 bases). CDR1 and CDR2 from the germline V gene are SGHRS and YFSETQ. Trimming removed 0 bases at V and 3 bases at J, with 11 bases between. The CDR3 is 15 residues long. The CDR3: CASSLVRGETDTQYF. CDR3 nucleotides: TGCGCCAGCAGCTTGGTCAGGGGGGAGACAGATACGCAGTATTTT. The variable domain in full, with the rest retrieved from reference TRBV5-1 and TRBJ2-3, is KAGVTQTPRYLIKTRGQQVTLSCSPISGHRSVSWYQQTPGQGLQFLFEYFSETQRNKGNFPGRFSGRQFSNSRSEMNVSTLELGDSALYLCASSLVRGETDTQYFGPGTRLTVL.

This clonotype came up many times. The chain joins TRBV7-2 to TRBJ2-3; tentative D call: TRBD2 (5 bases). V lost 2 bases and J 10 bases, leaving 16 bases between the germline ends. This CDR3 contains 14 residues. Germline CDR1 reads SGHTA; CDR2 reads FQGNSA. This CDR3 reads CASSLTAQAVPQYF. As DNA, the CDR3 is TGTGCCAGCAGCTTAACGGCCCAAGCGGTTCCGCAGTATTTT.

This clonotype was seen at least ten times. The chain combines TRBV20-1 with TRBJ2-5, with D unresolved. This CDR3 has 14 amino acids. Germline values: CDR1 DFQATT, CDR2 SNEGSKA (reference sequence). V lost 0 bases to trimming and J lost 5 bases, with 13 bases between them. In DNA form, the CDR3 reads TGCAGTGCTAGAGATCGGAGAGGTCTCGAGACCCAGTACTTC. As protein: CSARDRRGLETQYF.

The chain is built from TRBV19 and TRBJ2-6, with D perhaps TRBD1 (5 bases). The CDR3 is 19 residues long. V was pared by 5 bases and J by 3 bases, with 23 bases between. CDR1 and CDR2 (germline): LNHDA, SQIVND (reference sequence). Here the CDR3 reads CASSPSRAGKMFGANVLTF. The CDR3 coding sequence is TGTGCCAGTAGTCCCAGCCGGGCAGGGAAGATGTTTGGGGCCAACGTCCTGACTTTC.

This clonotype was picked up many times. The chain links TRBV29-1 to TRBJ2-7; D gene ambiguous. This CDR3 comprises 14 residues. Germline V gene sequence: CDR1 SQVTM, CDR2 ANQGSEA. Trimming removed 4 bases at V and 0 bases at J, with 13 bases between. The CDR3 bases are TGCAGCGTTGCTCCGCGGTTGAGCTCCTACGAGCAGTACTTC. It is translated as CSVAPRLSSYEQYF.

This chain links TRBV6-2 or TRBV6-3 with TRBJ2-2; D gene ambiguous. Looked up from germline, CDR1 is MNHEY and CDR2 is SVGEGT. V was cut by 6 bases and J by 2 bases, with 7 bases left in between. CDR3 length: 13 residues. In nucleotides, the CDR3 is TGTGCCAGCAGACAAACTAACACCGGGGAGCTGTTTTTT. It yields the protein CASRQTNTGELFF.

The sample holds many counts of this clonotype. This chain links TRBV6-1 with TRBJ2-1, with 10 bases identical to TRBD1. The germline gives CDR1 MNHNS, CDR2 SASEGT. V dropped 2 bases and J dropped 7; count of bases not matched to a gene: 5. The CDR3 is 15 amino acids. The CDR3 is CASSEPGQGRNEQFF. The CDR3 nucleotides read TGTGCCAGCAGTGAACCGGGACAGGGGAGAAATGAGCAGTTCTTC.

At least ten counts were recorded for this clonotype. This sequence joins TRBV12-3 or TRBV12-4 and TRBJ2-3, with 9 nucleotides matching TRBD1. J lost 2 bases, V lost 4 bases, and 10 bases had no gene match. The CDR3 extends over 17 amino acids. The CDR3 spells CASSSSGTGKATDTQYF. DNA of the CDR3: TGTGCCAGCAGTTCCTCGGGGACAGGGAAGGCCACAGATACGCAGTATTTT.

This clonotype was observed many times. The genes are TRBV29-1 and TRBJ2-3; D possibly uses TRBD1 or TRBD2 (7 bases each). The CDR3 contains 14 residues. Trimming left V 8 bases short and J 1 base short, with 16 bases between. Germline-derived CDR1 and CDR2 are SQVTM and ANQGSEA. CDR3 residues: CSTQGGSGTDTQYF. The CDR3 nucleotides are TGCAGCACCCAGGGGGGGTCCGGCACAGATACGCAGTATTTT.

This clonotype was counted many times. This chain uses TRBV2 with TRBJ2-4; 8 bases map to TRBD1. In germline, CDR1 is SNHLY, CDR2 FYNNEI. V shed 1 base and J 5 bases; nucleotides not matched to a gene: 7. The CDR3 length is 16 residues. CDR3 coding DNA: TGTGCCAGCAGTGAAGGGGGCAGGGGGCTCCAAAACATTCAGTACTTC. This codes for CASSEGGRGLQNIQYF.

As concerns this clonotype: A single base is all that separates this from a far larger clone, so a read error is likely. The J gene is TRBJ2-7, the V gene TRBV12-3 or TRBV12-4; TRBD2 agrees at 10 bases. The CDR3 is made up of 14 amino acids. Unmatched junction bases numbered 9, after V lost 6 bases and J lost 7 bases. CDR3 DNA: TGTGCCAGCAGGCTGAGCGGGGGGGGGAATGAGCAGTACTTC. Protein product: CASRLSGGGNEQYF.

This clonotype was recorded once. This chain uses TRBV5-1 with TRBJ2-4; a possible D gene is TRBD1 (6 bases). This CDR3 has 15 amino acids. Trimming cost V 4 bases and J 2 bases, with 13 bases left between them. Germline-derived CDR1 and CDR2 are SGHRS and YFSETQ. This CDR3 reads CASSNGQSTKNIQYF. DNA of the CDR3: TGCGCCAGCAGCAACGGACAGAGTACCAAAAACATTCAGTACTTC. Combining the CDR3 with reference TRBV5-1 and TRBJ2-4 gives the whole variable domain KAGVTQTPRYLIKTRGQQVTLSCSPISGHRSVSWYQQTPGQGLQFLFEYFSETQRNKGNFPGRFSGRQFSNSRSEMNVSTLELGDSALYLCASSNGQSTKNIQYFGAGTRLSVL.

This clonotype was observed many times. The genes are TRBV6-6 and TRBJ2-3; 8 bases line up with TRBD2. This CDR3 has 16 residues. CDR1 is MNHNY, CDR2 SVGAGI, per germline (reference sequence). V shed 0 bases, J shed 5 bases, and the junction held 7 bases outside the gene matches. The CDR3 DNA follows: TGTGCCAGCAGTTACTCTGGGACTAGGGGGTTAGATACGCAGTATTTT. This gives the protein CASSYSGTRGLDTQYF.

This clonotype was detected many times. The rearrangement links TRBV2 to TRBJ2-4, with D unclear. Trimming cost V 4 bases and J 4 bases, with 11 bases left between them. In germline, CDR1 is SNHLY, CDR2 FYNNEI. CDR3 size: 14 residues. The CDR3 nucleotides are TGTGCCAGCAGTGTTTGGGGAACGAAAAACATTCAGTACTTC. Protein sequence: CASSVWGTKNIQYF.

This clonotype was counted at least ten times. CDR3 sequence reads: CASSLNRGSYNEQFF. Written as DNA, the CDR3 is TGTGCCAGCAGCTTAAACAGGGGGTCCTACAATGAGCAGTTCTTC. The genes are TRBV7-3 and TRBJ2-1, with 8 bases matching TRBD1. V gave up 1 base and J gave up 1 base; unmatched junction bases: 0. CDR1 and CDR2 (germline): SGHTA, FQGTGA. This CDR3 has 15 amino acids. Full variable domain (remainder filled in from reference TRBV7-3 and TRBJ2-1): GAGVSQTPSNKVTEKGKYVELRCDPISGHTALYWYRQSLGQGPEFLIYFQGTGAADDSGLPNDRFFAVRPEGSVSTLKIQRTERGDSAVYLCASSLNRGSYNEQFFGPGTRLTVL.

The V gene is TRBV9, the J gene TRBJ2-2, with D unclear. The CDR3 totals 17 residues. Trimming took off 0 bases at V and 6 bases at J, with 18 bases between the two ends. Germline-derived CDR1 and CDR2 are SGDLS and YYNGEE. DNA for the CDR3: TGTGCCAGCAGCGTAGCTGGAAGCTCCCTCGACGCCGGGGAGCTGTTTTTT. Translated, it gives CASSVAGSSLDAGELFF.